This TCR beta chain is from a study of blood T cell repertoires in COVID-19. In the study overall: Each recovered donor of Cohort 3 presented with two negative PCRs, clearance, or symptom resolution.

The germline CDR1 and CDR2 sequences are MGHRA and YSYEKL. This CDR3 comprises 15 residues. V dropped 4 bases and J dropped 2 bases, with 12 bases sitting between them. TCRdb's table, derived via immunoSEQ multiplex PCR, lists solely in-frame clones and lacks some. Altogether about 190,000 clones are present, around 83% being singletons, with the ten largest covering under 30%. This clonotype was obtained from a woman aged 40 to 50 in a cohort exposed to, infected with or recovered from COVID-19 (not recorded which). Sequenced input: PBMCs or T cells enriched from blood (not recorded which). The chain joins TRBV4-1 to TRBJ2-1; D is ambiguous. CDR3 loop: CASSRHSGPYNEQFF. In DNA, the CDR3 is TGCGCCAGCAGCCGGCACTCAGGTCCCTACAATGAGCAGTTCTTC.